This entry lists 7 T cell receptor beta chains sequenced from one sample in a study of graft-versus-host responses after intestinal transplantation. The table came from immunoSEQ multiplex PCR; TCRdb's copy has only in-frame clones and leaves some out. The sample carries approximately 5,000 clones, approximately 75% recorded once. Sequenced here: PBMCs, sampled about 550 days after intestinal transplant. The receptor set was obtained from a human patient who received an intestinal transplant, so some T cells may come from the graft donor.

The chain employs TRBV6-5 and TRBJ2-7, with D uncertain. This CDR3 has 15 amino acids. V lost 0 bases and J 0 bases, leaving 9 bases between the germline ends. Germline V gene sequence: CDR1 MNHEY, CDR2 SVGAGI. The CDR3 coding sequence is TGTGCCAGCAGTTACTCGAGTGGGCACTCCTACGAGCAGTACTTC. Residues: CASSYSSGHSYEQYF.

The rearrangement uses TRBV6-5 and TRBJ2-5; D gene uncertain. The V and J ends lost 5 bases and 5 bases respectively, with 15 bases between them. The germline V gene encodes CDR1 MNHEY and CDR2 SVGAGI. The CDR3 is made up of 14 amino acids. The CDR3 is CASSGDITAETQYF. The CDR3 coding sequence is TGTGCCAGCAGTGGGGATATTACCGCGGAGACCCAGTACTTC.

In this sample, this clone turned up a few times. Germline and junction disagree at one end, which may indicate a read error. The chain recombines TRBV7-8 with TRBJ1-4; possible D gene TRBD1, 5 bases. This CDR3 contains 16 residues. CDR1 is SGHVS, CDR2 FQNEAQ, per germline. The CDR3 DNA is TGCGCCAGCAGCGTCGGGGGAGGATTTACTAATGAAAAACTGTTTTTT. Its protein is CASSVGGGFTNEKLFF.

This clone has a handful of counts. This rearrangement joins TRBV10-3 to TRBJ1-1, with 7 bases lining up with TRBD1. The ends lost 5 bases at V and 6 bases at J; junction bases unmatched: 12. This CDR3 spans 15 amino acids. Germline V gene data show CDR1 as ENHRY and CDR2 as SYGVKD. DNA of the CDR3: TGTGCCATCAGTTCCTCGGACAGGACGAGTCCTGAAGCTTTCTTT. Translation: CAISSSDRTSPEAFF.

The chain couples TRBV6-1 to TRBJ2-5; D is ambiguous. Germline assignment: CDR1 MNHNS and CDR2 SASEGT. The CDR3 has 14 amino acids. Between the trimmed V and J ends, which lost 4 bases and 5 bases, there was a span of 14 bases. The CDR3 spells CASSGDITAETQYF. Here the CDR3 DNA reads TGTGCCAGCAGTGGGGATATTACCGCGGAGACCCAGTACTTC.

The chain is built from TRBV4-3 and TRBJ1-4; no firm D call. Trimming removed 0 bases from V and 6 bases from J, with 14 bases in between. The CDR3 runs 16 residues. CDR1 and CDR2 from the germline V gene are LGHNA and YSLEER. This CDR3 is CASSQDLGFTDEKLFF. Written as DNA, the CDR3 is TGCGCCAGCAGCCAAGACCTGGGGTTCACTGATGAAAAACTGTTTTTT.

This clone was seen more than once but under ten times. The chain joins TRBV21-1 to TRBJ1-2; the table's TRBD1 call for D was not verified on the DNA. TRBV21-1 represents a pseudogene. CDR3 length: 14 amino acids. The CDR3 loop reads CASSKWAQSYGYTF. The CDR3 DNA is TGTGCCAGCAGCAAATGGGCACAGAGCTATGGCTACACCTTC.